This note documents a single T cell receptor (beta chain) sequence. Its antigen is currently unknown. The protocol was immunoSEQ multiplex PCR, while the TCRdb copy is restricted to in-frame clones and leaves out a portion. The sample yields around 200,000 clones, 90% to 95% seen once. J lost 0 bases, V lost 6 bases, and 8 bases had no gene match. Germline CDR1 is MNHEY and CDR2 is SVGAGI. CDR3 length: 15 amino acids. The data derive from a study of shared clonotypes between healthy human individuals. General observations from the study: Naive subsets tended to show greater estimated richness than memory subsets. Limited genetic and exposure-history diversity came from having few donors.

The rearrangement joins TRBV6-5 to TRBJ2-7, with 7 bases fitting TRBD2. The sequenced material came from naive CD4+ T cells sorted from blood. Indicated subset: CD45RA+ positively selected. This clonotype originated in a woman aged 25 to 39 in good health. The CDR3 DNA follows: TGTGCCAGCAGCCTTACTAGCGTCCTCTCCTACGAGCAGTACTTC. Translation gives CASSLTSVLSYEQYF.